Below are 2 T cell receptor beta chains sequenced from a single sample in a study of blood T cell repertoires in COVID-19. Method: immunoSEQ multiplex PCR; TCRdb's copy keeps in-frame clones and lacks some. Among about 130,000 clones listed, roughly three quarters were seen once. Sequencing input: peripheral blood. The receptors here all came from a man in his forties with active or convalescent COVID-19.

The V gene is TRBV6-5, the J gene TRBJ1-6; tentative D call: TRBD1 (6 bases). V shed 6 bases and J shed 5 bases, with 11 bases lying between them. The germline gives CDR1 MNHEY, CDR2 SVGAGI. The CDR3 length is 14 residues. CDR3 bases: TGTGCCAGCAGACAGGGATCCAATAATTCACCCCTCCACTTT. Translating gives CASRQGSNNSPLHF.

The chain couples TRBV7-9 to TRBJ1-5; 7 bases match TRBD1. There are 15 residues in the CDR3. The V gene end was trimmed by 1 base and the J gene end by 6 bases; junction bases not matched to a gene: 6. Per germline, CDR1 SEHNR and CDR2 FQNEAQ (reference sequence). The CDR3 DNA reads TGTGCCAGCAGCTTAGGAGGGACAGAGGGTCAGCCCCAGCATTTT. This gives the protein CASSLGGTEGQPQHF.